This T cell receptor beta chain was captured in a study of cytomegalovirus exposure and HLA in healthy donors. Here immunoSEQ multiplex PCR was the method, and the copy in TCRdb shows in-frame clones only, minus some. The sample lists around 200,000 clones, around 90% occurring once. A note on this clone: Its specificity is unknown.

The CDR3 covers 16 residues. Germline V gene lookup returns CDR1 LNHDA and CDR2 SQIVND (reference sequence). With 3 bases clipped from V and 3 bases from J, the junction kept 11 bases outside the gene matches. The study, taken as a whole, reports: Across donors, most TCRs were seen rarely, yet some public ones were widespread.

The chain links TRBV19 to TRBJ2-7; 7 nucleotides agree with TRBD1. The sample taken for sequencing was PBMCs. The clonotype originates from a young woman in good health and CMV-seronegative. CDR3 nucleotides: TGTGCCAGTAGTATTTCTTCGGGACAGAGATACTACGAGCAGTACTTC. Protein sequence: CASSISSGQRYYEQYF.